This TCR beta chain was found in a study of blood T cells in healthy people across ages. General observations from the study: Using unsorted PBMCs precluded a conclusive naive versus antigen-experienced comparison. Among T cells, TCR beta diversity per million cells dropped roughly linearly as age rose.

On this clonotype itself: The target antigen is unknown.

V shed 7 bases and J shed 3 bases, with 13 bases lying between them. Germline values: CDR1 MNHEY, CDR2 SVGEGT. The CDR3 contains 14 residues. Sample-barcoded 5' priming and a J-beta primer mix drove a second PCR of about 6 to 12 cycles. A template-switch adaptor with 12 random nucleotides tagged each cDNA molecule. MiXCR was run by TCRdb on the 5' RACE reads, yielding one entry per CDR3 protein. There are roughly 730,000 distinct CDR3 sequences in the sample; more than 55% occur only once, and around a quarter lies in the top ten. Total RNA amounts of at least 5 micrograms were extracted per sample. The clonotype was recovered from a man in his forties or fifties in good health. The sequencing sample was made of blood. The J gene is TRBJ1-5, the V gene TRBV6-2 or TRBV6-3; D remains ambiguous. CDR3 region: CASNSRDFNQPQHF. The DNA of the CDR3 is TGTGCCAGCAATTCACGGGATTTCAATCAGCCCCAGCATTTT.